The 7 T cell receptor beta chains below all came from one sample that was sequenced in a study of control samples from healthy donors and cancer patients. The data were produced by immunoSEQ multiplex PCR, yet TCRdb's version contains in-frame clones alone and is incomplete. This sample yields roughly 100,000 clones, of which about 80% are seen a single time; under 15% belongs to the top ten. The sequenced sample consisted of blood. The receptor set was obtained from a woman aged 50 to 60 in good health.

The chain uses TRBV19 and TRBJ1-5; 10 bases map to TRBD1. The V gene's germline CDR1 is LNHDA and CDR2 SQIVND (reference sequence). CDR3 size: 16 residues. V lost 6 bases and J lost 7; bases outside the gene matches: 12. This CDR3 is CASRTTGTGVRQPQHF. The DNA of the CDR3 is TGTGCCAGTAGGACCACCGGGACAGGGGTAAGGCAGCCCCAGCATTTT.

The J gene is TRBJ1-2, the V gene TRBV30; 7 bases line up with TRBD1. From germline, CDR1 is GTSNPN and CDR2 SVGIG (reference sequence). The CDR3 has 14 residues. The V segment lost 0 bases and the J segment 7 bases; nucleotides outside the gene matches: 8. The CDR3 sequence is CAWSVEGQYGGYTF. The DNA for the CDR3 is TGTGCCTGGAGTGTTGAGGGACAGTACGGTGGCTACACCTTC.

This chain links TRBV29-1 with TRBJ2-3; D gene uncertain. CDR1 and CDR2 (germline): SQVTM, ANQGSEA. The CDR3 has 13 amino acids. V was clipped by 4 bases and J by 4 bases, with 12 bases between them. CDR3 coding DNA: TGCAGCGTTGCTAGGGATGTCGCAGATACGCAGTATTTT. Its protein is CSVARDVADTQYF.

The CDR3 loop reads CASSLGTAANSPLHF. The CDR3 coding sequence is TGTGCCAGTAGCCTCGGGACAGCGGCTAATTCACCCCTCCACTTT. The chain is built from TRBV19 and TRBJ1-6; 7 bases match TRBD1. V dropped 6 bases and J dropped 6; count of bases not matched to a gene: 8. Germline V gives CDR1 LNHDA, CDR2 SQIVND (reference sequence). This CDR3 is built from 15 residues. The full variable domain, completed using reference TRBV19 and TRBJ1-6, is DGGITQSPKYLFRKEGQNVTLSCEQNLNHDAMYWYRQDPGQGLRLIYYSQIVNDFQKGDIAEGYSVSREKKESFPLTVTSAQKNPTAFYLCASSLGTAANSPLHFGNGTRLTVT.

The chain joins TRBV9 to TRBJ1-2; a possible D gene is TRBD1 (5 bases). This CDR3 comprises 13 residues. CDR1 and CDR2 from the germline V gene are SGDLS and YYNGEE. Between the trimmed V and J ends, which lost 3 bases and 5 bases, there was a span of 11 bases. This CDR3 is CASSGGTFYGYTF. Written as DNA, the CDR3 is TGTGCCAGCAGCGGGGGCACCTTTTATGGCTACACCTTC.

This chain links TRBV25-1 with TRBJ1-6; TRBD1 agrees at 7 bases. V shed 3 bases, J shed 14 bases, and the junction held 7 bases outside the gene matches. The CDR3 covers 13 residues. Germline V gives CDR1 MGHDK, CDR2 SYGVNS. This CDR3 is CASSDTGVRTLHF. CDR3 DNA: TGTGCCAGCAGTGATACAGGGGTCCGAACCCTCCACTTT.

The rearrangement uses TRBV14 and TRBJ1-1; no firm D call. V was pared by 2 bases and J by 4 bases, with 8 bases between. Germline assignment: CDR1 SGHDN and CDR2 FVKESK. There are 13 residues in the CDR3. The CDR3 loop is CASSQQQVTEAFF. DNA of the CDR3: TGTGCCAGCAGCCAACAGCAGGTCACTGAAGCTTTCTTT.